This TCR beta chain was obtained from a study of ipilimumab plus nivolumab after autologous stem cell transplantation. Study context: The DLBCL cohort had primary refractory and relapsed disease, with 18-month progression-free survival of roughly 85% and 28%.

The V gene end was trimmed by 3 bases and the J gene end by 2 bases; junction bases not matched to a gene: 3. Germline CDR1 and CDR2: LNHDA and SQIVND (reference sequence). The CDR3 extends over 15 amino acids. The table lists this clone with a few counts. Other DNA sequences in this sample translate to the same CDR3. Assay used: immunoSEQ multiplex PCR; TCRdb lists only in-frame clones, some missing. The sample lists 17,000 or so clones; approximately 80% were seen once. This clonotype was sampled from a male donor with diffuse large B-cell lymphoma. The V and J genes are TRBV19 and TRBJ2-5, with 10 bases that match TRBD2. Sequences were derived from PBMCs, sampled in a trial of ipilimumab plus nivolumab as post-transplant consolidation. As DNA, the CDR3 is TGTGCCAGTAGTATTACTAGCGGGGATCAAGAGACCCAGTACTTC. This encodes CASSITSGDQETQYF.